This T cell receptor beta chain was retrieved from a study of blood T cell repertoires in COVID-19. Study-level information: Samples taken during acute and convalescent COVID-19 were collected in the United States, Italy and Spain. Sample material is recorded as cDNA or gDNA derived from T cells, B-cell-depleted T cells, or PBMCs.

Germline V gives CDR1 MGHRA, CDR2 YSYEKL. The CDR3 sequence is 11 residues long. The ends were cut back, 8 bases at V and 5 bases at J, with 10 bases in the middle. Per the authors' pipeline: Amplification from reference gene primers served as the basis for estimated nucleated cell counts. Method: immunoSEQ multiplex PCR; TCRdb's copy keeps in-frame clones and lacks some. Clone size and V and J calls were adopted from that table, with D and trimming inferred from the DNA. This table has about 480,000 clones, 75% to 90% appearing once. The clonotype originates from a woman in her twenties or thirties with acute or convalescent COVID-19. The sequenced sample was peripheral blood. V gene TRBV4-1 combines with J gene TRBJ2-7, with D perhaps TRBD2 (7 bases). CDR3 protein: CASGGANEQYF. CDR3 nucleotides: TGCGCCAGCGGGGGGGCCAACGAGCAGTACTTC.